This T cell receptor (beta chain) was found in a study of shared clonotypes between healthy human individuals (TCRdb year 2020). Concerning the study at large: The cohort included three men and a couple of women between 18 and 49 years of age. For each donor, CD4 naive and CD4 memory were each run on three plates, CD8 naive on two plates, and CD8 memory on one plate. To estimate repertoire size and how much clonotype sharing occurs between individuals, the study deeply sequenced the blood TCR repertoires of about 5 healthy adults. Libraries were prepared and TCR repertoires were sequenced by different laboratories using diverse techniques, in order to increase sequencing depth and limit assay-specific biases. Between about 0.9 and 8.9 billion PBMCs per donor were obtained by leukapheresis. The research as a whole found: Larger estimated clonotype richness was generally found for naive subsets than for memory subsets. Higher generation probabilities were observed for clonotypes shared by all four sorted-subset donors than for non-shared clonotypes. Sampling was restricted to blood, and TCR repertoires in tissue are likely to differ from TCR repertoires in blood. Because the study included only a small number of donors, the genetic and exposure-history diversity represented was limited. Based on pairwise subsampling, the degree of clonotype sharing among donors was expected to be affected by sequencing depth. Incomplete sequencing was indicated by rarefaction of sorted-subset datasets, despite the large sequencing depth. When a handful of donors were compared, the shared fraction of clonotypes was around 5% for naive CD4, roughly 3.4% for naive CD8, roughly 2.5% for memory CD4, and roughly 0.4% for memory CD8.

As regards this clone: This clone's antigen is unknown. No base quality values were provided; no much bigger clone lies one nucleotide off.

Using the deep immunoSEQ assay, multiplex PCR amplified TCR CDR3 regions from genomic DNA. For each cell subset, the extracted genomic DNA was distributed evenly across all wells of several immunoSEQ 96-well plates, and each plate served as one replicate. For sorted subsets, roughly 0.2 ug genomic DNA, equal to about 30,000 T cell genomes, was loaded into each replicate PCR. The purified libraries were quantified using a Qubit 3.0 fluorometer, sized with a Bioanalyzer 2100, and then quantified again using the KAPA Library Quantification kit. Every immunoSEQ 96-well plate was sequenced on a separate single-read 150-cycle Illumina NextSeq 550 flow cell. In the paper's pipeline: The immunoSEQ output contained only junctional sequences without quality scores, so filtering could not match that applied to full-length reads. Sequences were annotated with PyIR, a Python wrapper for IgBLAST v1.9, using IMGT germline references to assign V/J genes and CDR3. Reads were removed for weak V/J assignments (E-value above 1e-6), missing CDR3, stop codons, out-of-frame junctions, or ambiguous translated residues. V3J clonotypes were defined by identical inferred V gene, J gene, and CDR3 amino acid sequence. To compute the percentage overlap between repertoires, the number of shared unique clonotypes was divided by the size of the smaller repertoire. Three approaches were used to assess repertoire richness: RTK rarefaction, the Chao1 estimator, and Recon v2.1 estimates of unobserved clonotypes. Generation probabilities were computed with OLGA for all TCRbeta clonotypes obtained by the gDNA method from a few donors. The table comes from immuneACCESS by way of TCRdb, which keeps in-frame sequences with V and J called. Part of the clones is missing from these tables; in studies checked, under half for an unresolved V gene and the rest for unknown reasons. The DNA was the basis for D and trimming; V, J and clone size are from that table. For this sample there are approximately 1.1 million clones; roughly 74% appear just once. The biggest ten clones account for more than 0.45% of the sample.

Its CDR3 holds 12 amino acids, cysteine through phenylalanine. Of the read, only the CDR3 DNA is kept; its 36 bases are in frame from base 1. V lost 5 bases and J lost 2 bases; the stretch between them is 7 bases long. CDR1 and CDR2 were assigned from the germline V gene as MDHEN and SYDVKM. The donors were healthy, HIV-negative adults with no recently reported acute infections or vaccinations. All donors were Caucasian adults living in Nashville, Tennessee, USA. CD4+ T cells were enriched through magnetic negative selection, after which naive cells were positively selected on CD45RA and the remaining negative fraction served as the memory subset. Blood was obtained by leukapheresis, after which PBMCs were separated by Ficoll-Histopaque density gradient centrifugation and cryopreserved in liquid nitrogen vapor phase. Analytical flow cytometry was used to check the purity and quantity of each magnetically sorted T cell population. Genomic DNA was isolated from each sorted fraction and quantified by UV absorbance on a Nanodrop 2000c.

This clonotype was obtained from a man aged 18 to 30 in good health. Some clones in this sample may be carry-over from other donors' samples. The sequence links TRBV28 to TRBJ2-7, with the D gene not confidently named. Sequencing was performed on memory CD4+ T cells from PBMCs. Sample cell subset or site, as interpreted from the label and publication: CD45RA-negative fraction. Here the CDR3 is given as CASSIHPYEQYF. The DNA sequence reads TGTGCCAGCAGTATCCACCCCTACGAGCAGTACTTC. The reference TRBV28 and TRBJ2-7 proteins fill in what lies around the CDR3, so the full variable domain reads DVKVTQSSRYLVKRTGEKVFLECVQDMDHENMFWYRQDPGLGLRLIYFSYDVKMKEKGDIPEGYSVSREKKERFSLILESASTNQTSMYLCASSIHPYEQYFGPGTRLTVT.